Listed below are T cell receptor beta chains from one sample, sequenced in a study of T-cell memory formation after mild COVID-19. TCRdb redid the calling of the 5' RACE reads with MiXCR, one entry per CDR3 protein. The repertoire holds about 340,000 distinct CDR3 sequences, with 15% to 20% as singletons. Sequenced input: PBMCs or a T cell subset sorted from them (not recorded which). These receptors were collected from a man younger than 35 who had mild COVID-19 (a few samples of this study predate the infection). Cell type and time point are not known. CDR3s include the opening cysteine and the closing phenylalanine or tryptophan. D genes are given only for firm matches. Size values are once, few and many counts, or a class for expanded clones, and some rows have none.

v_gene: TRBV7-6; d_gene: TRBD2; abundance: -; j_gene: TRBJ2-1; CDR3nt: TGTGCCAGCAGCAATAGCGGGGGGGCCGACCTTCGGCTCTTC; CDR3aa: CASSNSGGADLRLF
v_gene: TRBV4-1; d_gene: -; abundance: -; j_gene: TRBJ2-5; CDR3nt: TGCGCCAGCAGCCCCCTAGGTGATCAAGAGACCCAGTACTTC; CDR3aa: CASSPLGDQETQYF
v_gene: TRBV19; d_gene: TRBD1; abundance: -; j_gene: TRBJ1-2; CDR3nt: TGTGCCAGTAGTGGTCGGACAGGGATGCAGGGCTACACCTTC; CDR3aa: CASSGRTGMQGYTF
v_gene: TRBV7-9; d_gene: -; abundance: -; j_gene: TRBJ2-4; CDR3nt: TGTGCCAGCAGCGCAGGCAAAAACATTCAGTACTTC; CDR3aa: CASSAGKNIQYF
v_gene: TRBV6-5; d_gene: -; abundance: -; j_gene: TRBJ2-7; CDR3nt: TGTGCCAGCAGTTACCATCGGGCCTACGAGCAGTACTTC; CDR3aa: CASSYHRAYEQYF
v_gene: TRBV20-1; d_gene: -; abundance: -; j_gene: TRBJ1-5; CDR3nt: TGCAGTGCTAGAGATCGACCCCAATCAGGGACAAGGGCGAATCAGCCCCAGCATTTT; CDR3aa: CSARDRPQSGTRANQPQHF
v_gene: TRBV4-3; d_gene: -; abundance: many; j_gene: TRBJ2-7; CDR3nt: TGCGCCAGCAGCCAAAGATGGGGGGCCACATACGAGCAGTACTTC; CDR3aa: CASSQRWGATYEQYF
v_gene: TRBV29-1; d_gene: TRBD1; abundance: few; j_gene: TRBJ1-4; CDR3nt: TGCAGCGTTGAAGTCGTCGACAGGGTCGGTGAAAAACTGTTTTTT; CDR3aa: CSVEVVDRVGEKLFF
v_gene: TRBV4-2; d_gene: -; abundance: -; j_gene: TRBJ2-6; CDR3nt: TGTGCCAGCAGCCAAGTACTAGGGGCCAACGTCCTGACTTTC; CDR3aa: CASSQVLGANVLTF
v_gene: TRBV7-3; d_gene: TRBD2; abundance: -; j_gene: TRBJ2-7; CDR3nt: TGTGCCAGCAGCTCCCGACTAGCGGGGCGAAGCTCCTACGAGCAGTACTTC; CDR3aa: CASSSRLAGRSSYEQYF
v_gene: TRBV2; d_gene: -; abundance: few; j_gene: TRBJ2-7; CDR3nt: TGTGCCAGCAGTTTAGAGACAGCCCGCCACGAGCAGTACTTC; CDR3aa: CASSLETARHEQYF
v_gene: TRBV5-1; d_gene: -; abundance: -; j_gene: TRBJ2-5; CDR3nt: TGCGCCAGCAGCTTGGCAGGCGGGGCGGGTGAGACCCAGTACTTC; CDR3aa: CASSLAGGAGETQYF
v_gene: TRBV30; d_gene: -; abundance: -; j_gene: TRBJ1-1; CDR3nt: TGTGCCTGGACGCCATGGGGCCCCATGAACACTGAAGCTTTCTTT; CDR3aa: CAWTPWGPMNTEAFF
v_gene: TRBV5-1; d_gene: TRBD1; abundance: few; j_gene: TRBJ2-1; CDR3nt: TGCGCCAGCAGCCCGGACAGGGGCAATGAGCAGTTCTTC; CDR3aa: CASSPDRGNEQFF
v_gene: TRBV28; d_gene: TRBD2; abundance: many; j_gene: TRBJ2-3; CDR3nt: TGTGCCAGCAGTTTAACTAGCGGGGGGGCTGGTACGCAGTATTTT; CDR3aa: CASSLTSGGAGTQYF
v_gene: TRBV4-1; d_gene: -; abundance: few; j_gene: TRBJ2-1; CDR3nt: TGCGCCAGCAGCCGGCACAATGAGCAGTTCTTC; CDR3aa: CASSRHNEQFF
v_gene: TRBV6-6; d_gene: -; abundance: few; j_gene: TRBJ1-5; CDR3nt: TGTGCCAGCAGACGAGGAGCCGATAGCAATCAGCCCCAGCATTTT; CDR3aa: CASRRGADSNQPQHF
v_gene: TRBV3-1; d_gene: -; abundance: -; j_gene: TRBJ2-1; CDR3nt: TGTGCCAGCAGCCAAAGAAGGGGTACCTACAATGAGCAGTTCTTC; CDR3aa: CASSQRRGTYNEQFF
v_gene: TRBV4-3; d_gene: TRBD2; abundance: -; j_gene: TRBJ2-5; CDR3nt: TGCGCCAGCAGCCAGGAGGGACTAGCGGGTGGGGAGACCCAGTACTTC; CDR3aa: CASSQEGLAGGETQYF
v_gene: TRBV7-8; d_gene: -; abundance: -; j_gene: TRBJ2-3; CDR3nt: TGTGCCAGCAGCCCCCATAGGCTACGCACAGATACGCAGTATTTT; CDR3aa: CASSPHRLRTDTQYF
v_gene: TRBV7-9; d_gene: -; abundance: few; j_gene: TRBJ1-1; CDR3nt: TGTGCCAGCAGTGGGAATGAAGCTTTCTTT; CDR3aa: CASSGNEAFF
v_gene: TRBV5-4; d_gene: -; abundance: -; j_gene: TRBJ1-3; CDR3nt: TGTGCCAGCAGCTTGCGAGGGACGCCCGAATTT; CDR3aa: CASSLRGTPEF
v_gene: TRBV19; d_gene: TRBD1; abundance: -; j_gene: TRBJ1-5; CDR3nt: TGTGCCAGTAGTAGGGGGACAGTTTTAGGTCAGCCCCAGCATTTT; CDR3aa: CASSRGTVLGQPQHF
v_gene: TRBV4-1; d_gene: -; abundance: few; j_gene: TRBJ1-6; CDR3nt: TGCGCCAGCAGCCAAGGTCCCCGGGACTGGGAACGTTCACCCCTCCACTTT; CDR3aa: CASSQGPRDWERSPLHF
v_gene: TRBV2; d_gene: TRBD1; abundance: few; j_gene: TRBJ2-3; CDR3nt: TGTGCCAGCACCAGGGGGCGGTCAGATACGCAGTATTTT; CDR3aa: CASTRGRSDTQYF
v_gene: TRBV2; d_gene: -; abundance: -; j_gene: TRBJ1-4; CDR3nt: TGTGCCAGCGAGGGTGAAAAACTGTTTTTT; CDR3aa: CASEGEKLFF
v_gene: TRBV27; d_gene: -; abundance: many; j_gene: TRBJ2-5; CDR3nt: TGTGCCAGCAGCACAAACCGAGGCGGGGGCGGCAAGACCCAGTACTTC; CDR3aa: CASSTNRGGGGKTQYF
v_gene: TRBV7-6; d_gene: -; abundance: few; j_gene: TRBJ1-6; CDR3nt: TGTGCCAGCAGCTCGGGCGCGTCTAATTCACCCCTCCACTTT; CDR3aa: CASSSGASNSPLHF
v_gene: TRBV28; d_gene: TRBD1; abundance: many; j_gene: TRBJ1-4; CDR3nt: TGTGCCAGCAGTTCCTCCGGGACAGGGTCCCTTGGTGAAAAACTGTTTTTT; CDR3aa: CASSSSGTGSLGEKLFF
v_gene: TRBV10-3; d_gene: -; abundance: -; j_gene: TRBJ1-2; CDR3nt: TGTGCCACCCTGGAGTCCCCTTGGGGCTACACCTTC; CDR3aa: CATLESPWGYTF
v_gene: TRBV7-9; d_gene: -; abundance: many; j_gene: TRBJ2-1; CDR3nt: TGTGCCAGCAGCATAGCCGGCCTAGACAATGAGCAGTTCTTC; CDR3aa: CASSIAGLDNEQFF
v_gene: TRBV29-1; d_gene: -; abundance: many; j_gene: TRBJ1-3; CDR3nt: TGCTCGGGTTGGGGGATGGATGGAAACACCATATATTTT; CDR3aa: CSGWGMDGNTIYF
v_gene: TRBV11-2; d_gene: -; abundance: -; j_gene: TRBJ1-3; CDR3nt: TGTGCCAGCAGCTTCATCCCACCGAGCTCTGGAAACACCATATATTTT; CDR3aa: CASSFIPPSSGNTIYF
v_gene: TRBV2; d_gene: -; abundance: many; j_gene: TRBJ2-7; CDR3nt: TGTGCCAGCAGTGGGACAGATGTTGACTACGAGCAGTACTTC; CDR3aa: CASSGTDVDYEQYF
v_gene: TRBV10-3; d_gene: TRBD1; abundance: many; j_gene: TRBJ2-5; CDR3nt: TGTGCCATCAGCCCCGGGAACAGGGGGTCCCAAGAGACCCAGTACTTC; CDR3aa: CAISPGNRGSQETQYF
v_gene: TRBV6-2/TRBV6-3; d_gene: TRBD2; abundance: few; j_gene: TRBJ2-1; CDR3nt: TGTGCCAGCAGCGGGCGGACTAGTAGGATGCGCAATGAGCAGTTCTTC; CDR3aa: CASSGRTSRMRNEQFF
v_gene: TRBV2; d_gene: TRBD1; abundance: many; j_gene: TRBJ2-5; CDR3nt: TGTGCCAGCAGTGAATCAGCGACAGGGGAAGAGACCCAGTACTTC; CDR3aa: CASSESATGEETQYF
v_gene: TRBV20-1; d_gene: -; abundance: few; j_gene: TRBJ2-3; CDR3nt: TGCAGTGCTAGAGGACTAGTCACAGATACGCAGTATTTT; CDR3aa: CSARGLVTDTQYF
v_gene: TRBV10-3; d_gene: TRBD2; abundance: -; j_gene: TRBJ2-2; CDR3nt: TGTGCCATCAGTGAGCTCCCTAGCGGCGAAAACACCGGGGAGCTGTTTTTT; CDR3aa: CAISELPSGENTGELFF
v_gene: TRBV4-2; d_gene: TRBD2; abundance: many; j_gene: TRBJ2-7; CDR3nt: TGTGCCAGCAGCCAAGATTCTCCTAGCGGGGGCTCCTACGAGCAGTACTTC; CDR3aa: CASSQDSPSGGSYEQYF
v_gene: TRBV6-4; d_gene: -; abundance: few; j_gene: TRBJ2-6; CDR3nt: TGTGCCAGCAGTGACAGCGTCAGGCGGTCTGGGGCCAACGTCCTGACTTTC; CDR3aa: CASSDSVRRSGANVLTF
v_gene: TRBV2; d_gene: TRBD1; abundance: few; j_gene: TRBJ1-1; CDR3nt: TGTGCCAGCAGTGAAGCCACAGGGGGAGGAACTGAAGCTTTCTTT; CDR3aa: CASSEATGGGTEAFF
v_gene: TRBV9; d_gene: TRBD2; abundance: -; j_gene: TRBJ2-2; CDR3nt: TGTGCCAGCAGCCTACTAGCGGGGGGTAACACCGGGGAGCTGTTTTTT; CDR3aa: CASSLLAGGNTGELFF
v_gene: TRBV4-1; d_gene: TRBD1; abundance: -; j_gene: TRBJ2-5; CDR3nt: TGCGCCAGCAGCCAAGGGGACAGGGCGAGAGAGACCCAGTACTTC; CDR3aa: CASSQGDRARETQYF